The 20 T cell receptor beta chains listed next were all sequenced from one sample in a study of PD-1 blockade in classical Hodgkin lymphoma. Here immunoSEQ multiplex PCR was the method, and the copy in TCRdb shows in-frame clones only, minus some. The sample shows approximately 17,000 clones, around 65% of them seen only once. Time point: cycle 4 day 1 (C4D1), after 6 weeks of nivolumab. Following autologous stem cell transplantation, relapse occurred in every patient, and exposure to brentuximab vedotin varied. Sequencing used peripheral blood mononuclear cells (PBMCs), obtained before the fourth cycle of nivolumab. The receptors here all came from a human donor with classical Hodgkin lymphoma.

The V and J genes are TRBV5-8 and TRBJ2-2; D unclear. Trimming removed 0 bases from V and 1 base from J, with 7 bases in between. The CDR3 is made up of 15 amino acids. Per the germline V gene, CDR1 is SGHTS and CDR2 is YDEGEE. For the CDR3, the DNA is TGTGCCAGCAGCTTGGAACGATGGAACACCGGGGAGCTGTTTTTT. Its translation: CASSLERWNTGELFF. The full variable domain, in which reference TRBV5-8 and TRBJ2-2 provide the parts outside the CDR3, is EAGVTQSPTHLIKTRGQQATLRCSPISGHTSVYWYQQALGLGLQFLLWYDEGEERNRGNFPPRFSGRQFPNYSSELNVNALELEDSALYLCASSLERWNTGELFFGEGSRLTVL.

The CDR3 loop reads CASSKTGPPYNEQFF. The DNA for the CDR3 is TGTGCCAGCAGCAAGACAGGGCCCCCTTACAATGAGCAGTTCTTC. The chain carries TRBV2 and TRBJ2-1, with 7 nucleotides matching TRBD1. CDR3 length: 15 residues. Germline V lookup: CDR1 SNHLY, CDR2 FYNNEI. With V trimmed by 6 bases and J by 4 bases, 9 bases remained unmatched.

The chain links TRBV4-1 to TRBJ2-1, with 7 bases aligning to TRBD2. CDR1 and CDR2 (germline): MGHRA, YSYEKL. With 1 base clipped from V and 6 bases from J, the junction kept 6 bases outside the gene matches. There are 15 residues in the CDR3. The CDR3 loop is CASSQVSSGSNEQFF. The CDR3 DNA sequence: TGCGCCAGCAGCCAAGTTTCTAGCGGATCCAATGAGCAGTTCTTC.

The chain couples TRBV19 to TRBJ1-1, with 9 bases matching TRBD1. The CDR3 totals 15 residues. The V segment lost 4 bases and the J segment 10 bases; nucleotides outside the gene matches: 13. The germline gives CDR1 LNHDA, CDR2 SQIVND (reference sequence). The DNA of the CDR3 is TGTGCCAGTAGTAAGGGGACAGGGACAGGTCGTGGAGCTTTCTTT. It codes for CASSKGTGTGRGAFF. Full variable domain (remainder filled in from reference TRBV19 and TRBJ1-1): DGGITQSPKYLFRKEGQNVTLSCEQNLNHDAMYWYRQDPGQGLRLIYYSQIVNDFQKGDIAEGYSVSREKKESFPLTVTSAQKNPTAFYLCASSKGTGTGRGAFFGQGTRLTVV.

The chain couples TRBV9 to TRBJ2-1; 11 bases match TRBD2. J lost 3 bases, V lost 4 bases, and 9 bases had no gene match. The germline gives CDR1 SGDLS, CDR2 YYNGEE. This CDR3 has 17 residues. CDR3 DNA sequence: TGTGCCAGCAGCACAGGACTAGCGGGTTCTCTCTACAATGAGCAGTTCTTC. It specifies CASSTGLAGSLYNEQFF. Supplemented by reference TRBV9 and TRBJ2-1, the full variable domain reads DSGVTQTPKHLITATGQRVTLRCSPRSGDLSVYWYQQSLDQGLQFLIQYYNGEERAKGNILERFSAQQFPDLHSELNLSSLELGDSALYFCASSTGLAGSLYNEQFFGPGTRLTVL.

In the case of this clone: This sample includes further DNA sequences coding for the same CDR3. The chain has TRBV5-1 and TRBJ1-6; D unresolved. CDR1 SGHRS and CDR2 YFSETQ come from the germline V gene. Trimming removed 1 base at V and 5 bases at J, with 10 bases between. The CDR3 runs 15 residues. The CDR3 DNA follows: TGCGCCAGCAGCTTGAGTTCTGGGAATAATTCACCCCTCCACTTT. It yields the protein CASSLSSGNNSPLHF.

V usage is TRBV15 and J usage is TRBJ2-7; D might be TRBD2 (6 bases). Germline V gene data show CDR1 as LNHNV and CDR2 as YYDKDF (reference sequence). The CDR3 has 13 amino acids. V lost 8 bases and J 2 bases, leaving 13 bases between the germline ends. CDR3 region: CATRAGFAYEQYF. The CDR3 DNA follows: TGTGCCACCCGCGCGGGGTTTGCCTACGAGCAGTACTTC.

The chain recombines TRBV9 with TRBJ2-5; TRBD1 agrees at 8 bases. The CDR3 runs 14 residues. The V gene's germline CDR1 is SGDLS and CDR2 YYNGEE. With V trimmed by 3 bases and J by 1 base, 2 bases remained unmatched. As DNA, the CDR3 is TGTGCCAGCAGCGCAGGGGGCTTCCAAGAGACCCAGTACTTC. Protein: CASSAGGFQETQYF.

This clone occurred a few times. The CDR3 sequence is CAIMTSGTQSYEQYF. The CDR3, as DNA: TGTGCCATCATGACTAGCGGGACTCAATCCTACGAGCAGTACTTC. The gene calls are TRBV10-3 and TRBJ2-7; 11 bases map to TRBD2. This CDR3 is built from 15 residues. Germline CDR1 ENHRY, CDR2 SYGVKD. The V segment lost 7 bases and the J segment 1 base; nucleotides outside the gene matches: 6.

The chain is built from TRBV7-9 and TRBJ2-7; D remains unclear. Trimming cost V 6 bases and J 3 bases, with 18 bases left between them. CDR3 length equals 15 residues. Germline lookup yields CDR1 SEHNR and CDR2 FQNEAQ (reference sequence). The CDR3 region has the DNA TGTGCCAGCAGTGCTAGTTTTGGGTTTAGCTACGAGCAGTACTTC. It yields the protein CASSASFGFSYEQYF.

J is TRBJ2-5 and V is TRBV5-1; tentatively, D is TRBD1 or TRBD2 (5 bases each). Looked up from germline, CDR1 is SGHRS and CDR2 is YFSETQ. This CDR3 has 13 amino acids. The V end was cut by 4 bases, the J end by 2 bases, with 9 bases between. CDR3 sequence: CASSGDGQETQYF. The CDR3 nucleotides are TGCGCCAGCAGCGGGGACGGGCAAGAGACCCAGTACTTC.

This clone counts as medium-sized. The chain couples TRBV11-2 to TRBJ1-1; 8 bases fit TRBD1. Germline lookup yields CDR1 SGHAT and CDR2 FQNNGV. CDR3 length equals 13 residues. The trim removed 1 base at V and 7 bases at J, leaving 2 bases unmatched. In DNA, the CDR3 is TGTGCCAGCAGCTTAGGGACAGGGATTGAAGCTTTCTTT. Translation: CASSLGTGIEAFF.

The chain has TRBV27 and TRBJ2-1, with TRBD2 identical over 10 bases. The CDR3 is 16 residues long. Germline loops: CDR1 MNHEY, CDR2 SMNVEV (reference sequence). The V and J ends lost 8 bases and 8 bases, in that order; junction bases with no gene match: 15. In DNA, the CDR3 is TGTGCCAGCGGCCTAGCGGGAGAGTCTCCATCTCATGAGCAGTTCTTC. Amino acid sequence: CASGLAGESPSHEQFF.

The V and J genes are TRBV27 and TRBJ2-7; perhaps TRBD2 as D (6 bases). The ends were cut back, 4 bases at V and 4 bases at J, with 11 bases in the middle. Germline V lookup: CDR1 MNHEY, CDR2 SMNVEV (reference sequence). This CDR3 is built from 13 residues. CDR3 DNA: TGTGCCAGCAGTTGGCAGGAGGGGTACGAGCAGTACTTC. This gives the protein CASSWQEGYEQYF.

With respect to this clone: The same CDR3 also results from other DNA sequences found in this sample. V gene TRBV28 combines with J gene TRBJ2-7; 7 bases align to TRBD2. J lost 2 bases, V lost 6 bases, and 7 bases had no gene match. The germline gives CDR1 MDHEN, CDR2 SYDVKM. The CDR3 extends over 14 amino acids. The DNA of the CDR3 is TGTGCCAGCAGCCTGAGGGCGGGGGCCTACGAGCAGTACTTC. Residues: CASSLRAGAYEQYF. Variable domain in full (rest from reference TRBV28 and TRBJ2-7): DVKVTQSSRYLVKRTGEKVFLECVQDMDHENMFWYRQDPGLGLRLIYFSYDVKMKEKGDIPEGYSVSREKKERFSLILESASTNQTSMYLCASSLRAGAYEQYFGPGTRLTVT.

Written as DNA, the CDR3 is TGCAGCGTTGAAGGTAGCGGGAGGGCCTGGGGCACAGATACGCAGTATTTT. It encodes CSVEGSGRAWGTDTQYF. This chain uses TRBV29-1 with TRBJ2-3, with TRBD2 identical over 11 bases. Germline V gene data show CDR1 as SQVTM and CDR2 as ANQGSEA. The length of the CDR3 is 17 residues. Germline trimming cut 1 base from V and 1 base from J; bases unmatched to any gene: 7.

In its sample, this clone ranks as medium-sized. The chain has TRBV4-1 and TRBJ1-5; 7 nucleotides align to TRBD1. The CDR3 has 14 amino acids. V shed 2 bases and J 6 bases; nucleotides not matched to a gene: 4. CDR1 is MGHRA and CDR2 is YSYEKL in the germline V gene. CDR3 region: CASSQQTGFQPQHF. Here the CDR3 DNA reads TGCGCCAGCAGCCAACAGACAGGGTTTCAGCCCCAGCATTTT.

The chain has TRBV11-2 and TRBJ2-2, with unresolved D. V lost 0 bases and J lost 13, with 9 bases in between. There are 12 residues in the CDR3. Germline lookup yields CDR1 SGHAT and CDR2 FQNNGV. The CDR3 DNA sequence: TGTGCCAGCAGCTTAGATCCCCGATTGCTGTTTTTT. This translates into CASSLDPRLLFF.

This sequence joins TRBV11-1 and TRBJ1-2; TRBD1 might be the D (5 bases). V gave up 1 base and J gave up 0 bases, with 9 bases separating them. CDR1 and CDR2 (germline): SGHAT, FQDESV (reference sequence). The CDR3 spans 15 residues. CDR3 amino acids: CASSLEVTANYGYTF. The CDR3 nucleotides read TGTGCCAGCAGCTTAGAGGTGACAGCTAACTATGGCTACACCTTC.

This rearrangement joins TRBV6-5 to TRBJ2-1, with D uncertain. The CDR3 is 15 amino acids. V lost 2 bases, J lost 10 bases, and 18 bases lay in between. The germline V gene encodes CDR1 MNHEY and CDR2 SVGAGI. Here the CDR3 DNA reads TGTGCCAGCAGTTACAGGGCTAGAATTCTGGACGAGCAGTTCTTC. The encoded protein is CASSYRARILDEQFF.